Listed below are T cell receptor beta chains from one sample, sequenced in a study of CDR3 diversity in severe acne. TCRdb analysed the PCR reads with MiXCR anew, one entry per CDR3 protein. The table lists approximately 77,000 distinct CDR3 sequences, approximately 49% of them singletons. Sequenced sample: blood. The receptors originated from a male donor with severe acne vulgaris. Both conserved end residues are part of each CDR3. D genes are given only for firm matches. Clone size appears in some rows only: once, few, many, or a class for an expanded clone.

cdr3_nt cdr3_aa v_call clone_size j_call d_call
TGTGCCAGCAGTGCAAGATGGGAGCCCACTGAAGCTTTCTTT CASSARWEPTEAFF TRBV2 NA TRBJ1-1 NA
TGTGCCAGCAGCATCGGCAGGGTGTATAGCAATCAGCCCCAGCATTTT CASSIGRVYSNQPQHF TRBV5-6 many TRBJ1-5 NA
TGTGCCAGCAGCGACGGGGGTAGCGCCTACAATGAGCAGTTCTTC CASSDGGSAYNEQFF TRBV7-9 NA TRBJ2-1 NA
TGTGCTAGTGGTTTTGGAGAGACCCAGTACTTC CASGFGETQYF TRBV12-3/TRBV12-4 NA TRBJ2-5 NA
TGTGCCACCAGTGATTCCGGGACTACCCTGATTTACGAGCAGTTCTTC CATSDSGTTLIYEQFF TRBV24-1 NA TRBJ2-1 TRBD2
TGTGCTAGCAGACTGGGAGGGAGTGAGCAGTTCTTC CASRLGGSEQFF TRBV7-9 NA TRBJ2-1 TRBD2
TGTGCCAGCAGCTTAGTGGGACAGGGATACGAGCAGTACTTC CASSLVGQGYEQYF TRBV13 many TRBJ2-7 TRBD1
TGTGCCAGCAGCGTCGATAGAAGACCGGGACACATCTCTGGGGCCAACGTCCTGACTTTC CASSVDRRPGHISGANVLTF TRBV9 NA TRBJ2-6 NA
TGTGCCAGCAGTGGCCGACAGGGGGGCCGGACAGCTTTCTTT CASSGRQGGRTAFF TRBV2 few TRBJ1-1 TRBD1
TGTGCCACCAGTGACCCCCGGGGGGTAAGCACCGGGGAGCTGTTTTTT CATSDPRGVSTGELFF TRBV24-1 NA TRBJ2-2 TRBD2
TGTGCCACCAGCAGAGATCTGGGACAGGGACCCCTCCACTTT CATSRDLGQGPLHF TRBV15 NA TRBJ1-6 TRBD1
TGCGCCAGCAGCCAAGTCTCTTACCACGAGCAGTACTTC CASSQVSYHEQYF TRBV7-3 NA TRBJ2-7 NA
TGTGCCAGCAGTGCCGTCGATCTTAACTATGGCTACACCTTC CASSAVDLNYGYTF TRBV12-3/TRBV12-4 few TRBJ1-2 NA
TGCAGTGCTAGAGGTCTAGCGGGAATTGTGGACGAGCAGTACTTC CSARGLAGIVDEQYF TRBV20-1 once TRBJ2-7 TRBD2
TGTGCCAGCAGTGAACTAGCGCGCACAGATACGCAGTATTTT CASSELARTDTQYF TRBV2 NA TRBJ2-3 NA
TGTGCCAGCTCACCAGGACAGGGCCTCGCCTACGAGCAGTACTTC CASSPGQGLAYEQYF TRBV18 NA TRBJ2-7 TRBD1
TGTGCCAGCACCCCGGACAGTCAAGAGACCCAGTACTTC CASTPDSQETQYF TRBV7-8 NA TRBJ2-5 NA
TGTGCCAGCGGAACACTCGGAGAGTCAGATTCGCAGTATTTT CASGTLGESDSQYF TRBV2 NA TRBJ2-3 NA
TGTGCAAGCGGGGAAAGGTTCGGCGAGCAGTACTTC CASGERFGEQYF TRBV6-5 NA TRBJ2-7 TRBD2
TGTGCCAGCAGCTTTTATAGCGGGAGCTCCTACAATGAGCAGTTCTTC CASSFYSGSSYNEQFF TRBV7-8 many TRBJ2-1 TRBD2
TGCAGCGTTGAAGATCCTTTCCGGGACGGATCCTACGAGCAGTACTTC CSVEDPFRDGSYEQYF TRBV29-1 NA TRBJ2-7 NA
TGCGCCAGCAGCTCTACGGGAGGCTCCTACGAGCAGTACTTC CASSSTGGSYEQYF TRBV5-1 NA TRBJ2-7 TRBD2
TGTGCCAGCAGCCCGGGAGGGGTCAGAGAGACCCAGTACTTC CASSPGGVRETQYF TRBV5-4 NA TRBJ2-5 TRBD2
TGTGCCAGCAGCGACGGGGCCGAGCAGTACTTC CASSDGAEQYF TRBV9 NA TRBJ2-7 NA